The 9 T cell receptor beta chains below were found in one sample sequenced in a study of blood T cell repertoires in COVID-19. Using immunoSEQ multiplex PCR, the repertoire was profiled, and TCRdb retains in-frame clones only, with some absent. The sample has about 260,000 clones; under 90% are singletons. Material: PBMCs or T cells enriched from blood (not recorded which). Receptors were obtained from a man aged 30 to 39 with acute COVID-19.

V gene TRBV19 combines with J gene TRBJ1-2, with a tentative D call TRBD1 (6 bases). The CDR3 consists of 14 residues. V was trimmed by 5 bases and J by 5 bases, leaving 15 bases between them. CDR1 is LNHDA, CDR2 SQIVND, per germline (reference sequence). CDR3 residues: CASSLPLGGYGYTF. DNA for the CDR3: TGTGCCAGTAGTCTCCCCCTAGGGGGTTATGGCTACACCTTC.

J is TRBJ1-4 and V is TRBV12-3 or TRBV12-4; no definite D call. V lost 1 base to trimming and J lost 8 bases, with 5 bases between them. CDR3 length: 12 residues. CDR3 sequence: CASSLVGEKLFF. The CDR3, as DNA: TGTGCCAGCAGTTTAGTCGGGGAAAAACTGTTTTTT.

This sequence joins TRBV30 and TRBJ2-7; 12 bases map to TRBD2. V trimming: 2 bases; J trimming: 6 bases; junction bases outside the gene matches: 5. Germline V gives CDR1 GTSNPN, CDR2 SVGIG (reference sequence). This CDR3 has 14 amino acids. The CDR3 is CAWSLAGGTGEQYV. CDR3 nucleotides: TGTGCCTGGAGTCTAGCGGGAGGGACGGGCGAGCAGTACGTC.

This sequence joins TRBV30 and TRBJ1-3, with a tentative D call TRBD1 (5 bases). CDR3 size: 12 residues. V gave up 7 bases and J gave up 0 bases, with 7 bases separating them. Germline V lookup: CDR1 GTSNPN, CDR2 SVGIG (reference sequence). The CDR3: CASRASGNTIYF. The CDR3 region has the DNA TGTGCCTCCAGGGCCTCTGGAAACACCATATATTTT.

The chain uses TRBV19 and TRBJ1-2, with D hard to call. The germline V gene has CDR1 LNHDA and CDR2 SQIVND (reference sequence). Between the trimmed V and J ends, which lost 0 bases and 7 bases, there was a span of 9 bases. This CDR3 has 13 amino acids. DNA for the CDR3: TGTGCCAGTAGTATAGATCTAGGCCGTGGCTACACCTTC. Its protein product is CASSIDLGRGYTF.

This sequence joins TRBV11-2 and TRBJ2-6, with D tentatively TRBD1 (6 bases). Trimming took off 6 bases at V and 2 bases at J, with 11 bases between the two ends. CDR1 is SGHAT, CDR2 FQNNGV, per germline. CDR3 length equals 15 residues. The CDR3 nucleotides read TGTGCCAGCAGGCTTGCAGGGGCTGGGGCCAACGTCCTGACTTTC. Translated: CASRLAGAGANVLTF.

This chain uses TRBV11-1 with TRBJ2-1, with 8 bases identical to TRBD1. This CDR3 region has 14 residues. The germline V gene encodes CDR1 SGHAT and CDR2 FQDESV (reference sequence). V gave up 1 base and J gave up 6 bases; unmatched junction bases: 2. CDR3 amino acids: CASSLVDRANEQFF. In nucleotides, the CDR3 is TGTGCCAGCAGCTTAGTGGACAGGGCCAATGAGCAGTTCTTC.

CDR3 DNA: TGCGCTCCCCCTGCGGGGGTGAGCTCCTACAATGAGCAGTTCTTC. Amino acid sequence: CAPPAGVSSYNEQFF. This chain uses TRBV23-1 with TRBJ2-1, with 7 nucleotides matching TRBD2. TRBV23-1 is annotated as an ORF whose role is uncertain. This CDR3 spans 15 amino acids.

The chain has TRBV5-6 and TRBJ2-3, with 8 bases that match TRBD1. V shed 1 base and J 9 bases; nucleotides not matched to a gene: 10. This CDR3 contains 15 residues. CDR1 SGHDT and CDR2 YYEEEE come from the germline V gene. CDR3 coding DNA: TGTGCCAGCAGCTTGTCACAGGGGGGATACGGAACGCAGTATTTT. Translated: CASSLSQGGYGTQYF.